Listed here are 31 T cell receptor beta chains from one sample, sequenced in a study of blood T cell repertoires in COVID-19. Assay used: immunoSEQ multiplex PCR; TCRdb lists only in-frame clones, some missing. The repertoire includes roughly 78,000 clones, 75% to 90% of them detected once, and around a sixth sits in the top ten. Sequencing input: peripheral blood. Receptors were obtained from a woman aged 80 or over with acute or convalescent COVID-19.

The chain has TRBV5-1 and TRBJ1-1; D is unclear. Trimming shortened V by 4 bases and J by 7 bases, and 11 bases separated the two germline ends. This CDR3 contains 12 residues. CDR1 is SGHRS and CDR2 is YFSETQ in the germline V gene. The CDR3, as DNA: TGCGCCAGCAGCACGGGCGGGGATGAAGCTTTCTTT. It is translated as CASSTGGDEAFF.

The chain couples TRBV24-1 to TRBJ2-3; 8 positions match TRBD2. This CDR3 has 16 residues. Germline CDR1 KGHDR, CDR2 SFDVKD. J lost 2 bases, V lost 1 base, and 4 bases had no gene match. In nucleotides, the CDR3 is TGTGCCACCAGTGATTTTGTAGCGGGACACACAGATACGCAGTATTTT. Translation: CATSDFVAGHTDTQYF.

The J gene is TRBJ2-5, the V gene TRBV7-8; D possibly corresponds to TRBD1 (7 bases). The CDR3 length is 15 residues. CDR1 is SGHVS, CDR2 FQNEAQ, per germline. Between the trimmed V and J ends, which lost 11 bases and 4 bases, there was a span of 23 bases. In nucleotides, the CDR3 is TGTGCCGGCCAACAGGAGGGGCGGGACAGAGAGACCCAGTACTTC. Amino acids: CAGQQEGRDRETQYF.

V and J are TRBV5-1 and TRBJ2-5, with TRBD2 matching over 9 bases. The CDR3 sequence is 12 residues long. The V segment lost 0 bases and the J segment 9 bases; nucleotides outside the gene matches: 0. CDR1 SGHRS and CDR2 YFSETQ come from the germline V gene. CDR3 coding DNA: TGCGCCAGCAGCTTGGAGCGGGAGGCCCAGTACTTC. Its protein is CASSLEREAQYF.

V and J are TRBV24-1 and TRBJ1-6; 9 bases are a match to TRBD1. Germline CDR1 reads KGHDR; CDR2 reads SFDVKD. The length of the CDR3 is 16 residues. J lost 7 bases, V lost 7 bases, and 10 bases had no gene match. In nucleotides, the CDR3 is TGTGCCACCAGCTCGGACAGGGGAAAGGGGAATTCACCCCTCCACTTT. Its translation is CATSSDRGKGNSPLHF.

The rearrangement links TRBV7-8 to TRBJ2-7; 8 bases are shared with TRBD2. V was clipped by 6 bases and J by 0 bases; unmatched bases: 4. Germline CDR1 is SGHVS and CDR2 is FQNEAQ. The CDR3 is 14 residues long. CDR3 DNA sequence: TGTGCCAGCAGGACGGGGGGGAGCTCCTACGAGCAGTACTTC. This translates into CASRTGGSSYEQYF.

The chain uses TRBV11-2 and TRBJ1-2; tentative D call: TRBD1 (5 bases). Trimming pared 1 base from V and 6 bases from J, leaving 18 bases between. This CDR3 is 16 amino acids long. Germline CDR1 is SGHAT and CDR2 is FQNNGV. The CDR3 protein is CASSLGLQRGVDGYTF. DNA for the CDR3: TGTGCCAGCAGCTTAGGTCTCCAGCGGGGGGTCGATGGCTACACCTTC.

A single count supports this clone. J is TRBJ2-1 and V is TRBV7-2; 11 bases fit TRBD2. The germline V gene has CDR1 SGHTA and CDR2 FQGNSA. V lost 4 bases, J lost 8 bases, and 10 bases stayed unmatched. The CDR3 runs 16 residues. This CDR3 is CASSYRLAGRVDEQFF. The CDR3 nucleotides are TGTGCCAGCAGCTACCGACTAGCGGGAAGGGTAGATGAGCAGTTCTTC.

This chain links TRBV7-2 with TRBJ1-2; 11 bases match TRBD1. The germline gives CDR1 SGHTA, CDR2 FQGNSA. The J segment lost 7 bases and the V segment lost 3 bases, leaving 4 bases of the junction unmatched. The CDR3 is 14 residues long. This chain's CDR3 is CASSFRDRGVGYTF. CDR3 DNA sequence: TGTGCCAGCAGCTTCCGGGACAGGGGGGTTGGCTACACCTTC.

This chain connects TRBV5-6 to TRBJ1-1; D is uncertain. The CDR3 runs 16 residues. CDR1 is SGHDT, CDR2 YYEEEE, per germline. Trimming cost V 3 bases and J 0 bases, with 15 bases left between them. CDR3: CASSSGNLFLNTEAFF. DNA for the CDR3: TGTGCCAGCAGCTCCGGTAATCTGTTTTTGAACACTGAAGCTTTCTTT.

A few counts support this clone. The rearrangement joins TRBV19 to TRBJ1-6; unclear D gene. The V gene's germline CDR1 is LNHDA and CDR2 SQIVND (reference sequence). The CDR3 covers 12 residues. The V end was cut by 3 bases, the J end by 7 bases, with 4 bases between. DNA for the CDR3: TGTGCCAGTAGTATGGCCAATTCACCCCTCCACTTT. Translating it yields CASSMANSPLHF. Full variable domain (remainder filled in from reference TRBV19 and TRBJ1-6): DGGITQSPKYLFRKEGQNVTLSCEQNLNHDAMYWYRQDPGQGLRLIYYSQIVNDFQKGDIAEGYSVSREKKESFPLTVTSAQKNPTAFYLCASSMANSPLHFGNGTRLTVT.

The rearrangement links TRBV7-8 to TRBJ1-1; TRBD1 matches 8 bases. The CDR3 loop spans 15 amino acids. V was pared by 5 bases and J by 0 bases, with 5 bases of the junction left unmatched. Germline CDR1 and CDR2: SGHVS and FQNEAQ. CDR3: CASSIQQGVNTEAFF. The CDR3 coding sequence is TGTGCCAGCAGCATACAACAGGGGGTGAACACTGAAGCTTTCTTT.

The rearrangement joins TRBV5-1 to TRBJ2-7; D unclear. V lost 0 bases and J 0 bases, leaving 10 bases between the germline ends. Germline CDR1 and CDR2: SGHRS and YFSETQ. This CDR3 spans 15 amino acids. The CDR3 region has the DNA TGCGCCAGCAGCTTGGACAGTACATCCTCCTACGAGCAGTACTTC. Its translation: CASSLDSTSSYEQYF.

The V and J genes are TRBV10-3 and TRBJ1-5, with 8 bases lining up with TRBD1. Germline assignment: CDR1 ENHRY and CDR2 SYGVKD. The length of the CDR3 is 14 residues. V gave up 4 bases and J gave up 4 bases; unmatched junction bases: 3. The CDR3, as DNA: TGTGCCATCAGTGCGGGACAGGAGAATCAGCCCCAGCATTTT. Translation: CAISAGQENQPQHF.

This clone has only one observation. The chain is built from TRBV19 and TRBJ1-4; possibly TRBD1 for D (5 bases). CDR3 length equals 15 residues. Germline loops: CDR1 LNHDA, CDR2 SQIVND (reference sequence). Trimming left V 5 bases short and J 8 bases short, with 18 bases between. For the CDR3, the DNA is TGTGCCAGTAGTGCCGCCGGGGGGATGACCGAAAAACTGTTTTTT. Amino acid sequence: CASSAAGGMTEKLFF.

This sequence joins TRBV6-4 and TRBJ2-3; 12 bases align to TRBD2. Germline V gives CDR1 MRHNA, CDR2 SNTAGT. The length of the CDR3 is 18 residues. The J segment lost 2 bases and the V segment lost 6 bases, leaving 12 bases of the junction unmatched. CDR3 region: CASSPVRLAGGATDTQYF. The CDR3 coding sequence is TGTGCCAGCAGCCCCGTCAGGCTAGCGGGGGGGGCCACAGATACGCAGTATTTT.

The genes are TRBV19 and TRBJ2-7; 11 bases map to TRBD2. With V trimmed by 8 bases and J by 9 bases, 9 bases remained unmatched. This CDR3 is 13 amino acids long. Germline CDR1 LNHDA, CDR2 SQIVND (reference sequence). The CDR3 DNA reads as TGTGCCAGTGCTAGCGGGAGGAACAATGGGCAGTACTTC. This gives the protein CASASGRNNGQYF. Drawing the rest from reference TRBV19 and TRBJ2-7, the complete variable domain is DGGITQSPKYLFRKEGQNVTLSCEQNLNHDAMYWYRQDPGQGLRLIYYSQIVNDFQKGDIAEGYSVSREKKESFPLTVTSAQKNPTAFYLCASASGRNNGQYFGPGTRLTVT.

This clone has more than one count but fewer than ten. The V and J genes are TRBV5-1 and TRBJ1-3, with D uncertain. The CDR3 runs to 18 residues. Trimming left V 2 bases short and J 0 bases short, with 18 bases between. In germline, CDR1 is SGHRS, CDR2 YFSETQ. CDR3 in amino acids: CASSLRVIGQDSGNTIYF. The CDR3 nucleotides read TGCGCCAGCAGCTTACGCGTCATCGGTCAAGACTCTGGAAACACCATATATTTT.

The chain is built from TRBV5-6 and TRBJ1-2; no clear D. The germline CDR1 and CDR2 sequences are SGHDT and YYEEEE. V was cut by 1 base and J by 8 bases, with 15 bases left in between. The length of the CDR3 is 14 residues. The CDR3 coding sequence is TGTGCCAGCAGCTTGATCAAGCGAACCCCCGGCTACACCTTC. Protein sequence: CASSLIKRTPGYTF.

The chain joins TRBV6-5 to TRBJ2-7; tentative D call: TRBD1 (6 bases). The germline V and J ends were trimmed by 6 bases and 2 bases, with 14 bases remaining between them. Germline loops: CDR1 MNHEY, CDR2 SVGAGI. CDR3 length: 14 residues. DNA of the CDR3: TGTGCCAGCAGGCCACAGGGCAGGACCTACGAGCAGTACTTC. This sequence encodes CASRPQGRTYEQYF.

This chain connects TRBV18 to TRBJ2-1; 10 bases agree with TRBD1. J was trimmed by 3 bases and V by 5 bases; bases with no gene match: 7. CDR1 is KGHSH and CDR2 is LQKENI in the germline V gene. The CDR3 is 16 residues long. This CDR3 is CASSARDRGNYNEQFF. The CDR3, as DNA: TGTGCCAGCTCAGCCCGGGACAGGGGAAACTACAATGAGCAGTTCTTC.

This clone was found a few times. This chain joins TRBV7-9 and TRBJ1-1; 7 bases are shared with TRBD1. The CDR3 is made up of 13 amino acids. The V gene's germline CDR1 is SEHNR and CDR2 FQNEAQ (reference sequence). The junction had 6 bases not matched to a gene; V was cut back by 5 bases and J by 6 bases. The CDR3 region is CASSRQGAPEAFF. CDR3 coding DNA: TGTGCCAGCAGCCGACAGGGAGCCCCTGAAGCTTTCTTT. The whole variable domain, remainder taken from reference TRBV7-9 and TRBJ1-1, is DTGVSQNPRHKITKRGQNVTFRCDPISEHNRLYWYRQTLGQGPEFLTYFQNEAQLEKSRLLSDRFSAERPKGSFSTLEIQRTEQGDSAMYLCASSRQGAPEAFFGQGTRLTVV.

The J gene is TRBJ2-7, the V gene TRBV5-1, with D possibly being TRBD1 (7 bases). Germline values: CDR1 SGHRS, CDR2 YFSETQ. The CDR3 sequence is 14 residues long. The V and J ends lost 4 bases and 7 bases respectively, with 18 bases between them. The CDR3 DNA is TGCGCCAGCAGCGCGGGACAGCCGTCTAGTGAGCAGTACTTC. This translates into CASSAGQPSSEQYF. Drawing the rest from reference TRBV5-1 and TRBJ2-7, the complete variable domain is KAGVTQTPRYLIKTRGQQVTLSCSPISGHRSVSWYQQTPGQGLQFLFEYFSETQRNKGNFPGRFSGRQFSNSRSEMNVSTLELGDSALYLCASSAGQPSSEQYFGPGTRLTVT.

The CDR3 reads CASSLTGTGFDEQYF. CDR3 coding DNA: TGCGCCAGCAGCTTAACCGGGACAGGGTTCGACGAGCAGTACTTC. The chain joins TRBV5-1 to TRBJ2-7, with TRBD1 identical over 9 bases. V lost 2 bases and J lost 5; bases outside the gene matches: 8. Germline values: CDR1 SGHRS, CDR2 YFSETQ. This CDR3 contains 15 residues.

V is TRBV7-9 and J is TRBJ1-2; a weak D match, TRBD1 (5 bases). Trimming removed 4 bases at V and 7 bases at J, with 22 bases between. The germline CDR1 and CDR2 sequences are SEHNR and FQNEAQ (reference sequence). The CDR3 runs to 16 residues. CDR3 DNA sequence: TGTGCCAGCAGCTACGCGGGGGAGGCGCCTAAAGGTGGCTACACCTTC. It translates to CASSYAGEAPKGGYTF.

The chain has TRBV10-3 and TRBJ2-7; 10 bases agree with TRBD1. V shed 0 bases and J 2 bases; nucleotides not matched to a gene: 1. CDR3 size: 15 residues. In germline, CDR1 is ENHRY, CDR2 SYGVKD. The CDR3, as DNA: TGTGCCATCAGTGAGTCTGGACAGGGGGCCTACGAGCAGTACTTC. Amino acid sequence: CAISESGQGAYEQYF.

This clone appeared a few times. This chain connects TRBV29-1 to TRBJ1-2; D is uncertain. Per the germline V gene, CDR1 is SQVTM and CDR2 is ANQGSEA. With 4 bases removed from V and 0 bases from J, the gap between germline ends came to 9 bases. CDR3 length equals 13 residues. CDR3 coding DNA: TGCAGCGTTGGGCAGGCTGCTAACTATGGCTACACCTTC. Its protein product is CSVGQAANYGYTF.

The rearrangement links TRBV12-3 or TRBV12-4 to TRBJ2-3, with D possibly TRBD2 on 5 matching bases. V gave up 6 bases and J gave up 9 bases, with 16 bases separating them. The CDR3 runs to 13 residues. Here the CDR3 reads CASSPGGLLTQYF. In DNA, the CDR3 is TGTGCCAGCAGCCCCGGAGGCCTTTTAACGCAGTATTTT.

The chain joins TRBV19 to TRBJ2-3; perhaps TRBD1 as D (7 bases). CDR3 length equals 15 residues. V lost 3 bases, J lost 4 bases, and 14 bases lay in between. Germline V gene sequence: CDR1 LNHDA, CDR2 SQIVND (reference sequence). As DNA, the CDR3 is TGTGCCAGTAGTATTCAGGGGGGAAAAGCAGATACGCAGTATTTT. Protein: CASSIQGGKADTQYF.

The J gene is TRBJ2-7, the V gene TRBV15; 10 positions match TRBD1. V was clipped by 1 base and J by 6 bases; unmatched bases: 6. CDR1 and CDR2 (germline): LNHNV, YYDKDF (reference sequence). The CDR3 extends over 15 amino acids. The CDR3 DNA follows: TGTGCCACCAGCAGAGTACCGGGACAGGGGTTCGAGCAGTACTTC. It yields the protein CATSRVPGQGFEQYF.

The chain uses TRBV18 and TRBJ2-7, with 12 bases lining up with TRBD2. CDR3 length: 16 residues. The germline V gene has CDR1 KGHSH and CDR2 LQKENI. The ends lost 4 bases at V and 2 bases at J; junction bases unmatched: 6. This CDR3 reads CASSRLAGVRTYEQYF. CDR3 DNA sequence: TGTGCCAGCTCACGACTAGCGGGAGTCAGGACCTACGAGCAGTACTTC.